This TCR beta chain is from a study of regulatory T cells in long-lasting Graves disease. The study's findings and limits: The sample size was small, and this may have reduced accuracy. Repertoires from persistent disease leaned toward TRBV28, TRBJ1-2 and TRBJ2-5.

Regarding time point: newly diagnosed GD, antithyroid drugs for less than 3 months. Following extraction of RNA from PBMCs, that RNA was used to make the TCR library. For TCR beta, libraries came from iRepertoire HTBI primers and Arm-PCR of CDR3 regions. MiXCR, run by TCRdb on the multiplex PCR reads, gives a single entry per CDR3 protein. Among hundreds of thousands of distinct CDR3 sequences listed, roughly 17% were seen once. This clonotype was counted between two and nine times. Its antigen is unknown. V shed 5 bases and J 6 bases; nucleotides not matched to a gene: 11. There are 15 residues in the CDR3. The sample was also reused in another study, on T cells in Graves' hyperthyroidism and ophthalmopathy. That work adds: The HTBI primer set was used in a first-round RT-PCR of the TCR CDR3. Most clonotypes that expanded in the thyroid above 0.001 also showed up in blood.

The rearrangement uses TRBV12-3 or TRBV12-4 and TRBJ1-2; 8 positions match TRBD1. This clonotype was sampled from a woman in her 30s with Graves disease. The specimen was peripheral blood mononuclear cells (PBMCs), collected at new diagnosis, from a patient treated with antithyroid drugs. The CDR3 protein is CASSAHLTGGHGYTF. The CDR3 nucleotides are TGTGCCAGCAGTGCGCACCTAACAGGGGGTCATGGCTACACCTTC.